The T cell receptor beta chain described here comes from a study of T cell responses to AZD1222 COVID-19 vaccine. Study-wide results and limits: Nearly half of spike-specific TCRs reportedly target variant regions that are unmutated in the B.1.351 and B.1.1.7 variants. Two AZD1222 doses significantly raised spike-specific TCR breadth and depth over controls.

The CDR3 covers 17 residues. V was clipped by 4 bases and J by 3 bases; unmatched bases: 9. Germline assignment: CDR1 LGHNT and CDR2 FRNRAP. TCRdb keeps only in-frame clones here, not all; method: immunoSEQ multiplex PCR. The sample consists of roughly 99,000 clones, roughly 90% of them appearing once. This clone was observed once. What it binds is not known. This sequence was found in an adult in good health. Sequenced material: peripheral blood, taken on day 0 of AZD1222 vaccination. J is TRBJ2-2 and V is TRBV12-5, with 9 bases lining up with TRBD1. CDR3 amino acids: CASGSSRGQGYTGELFF. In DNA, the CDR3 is TGTGCTAGTGGTTCTTCGCGGGGACAGGGTTACACCGGGGAGCTGTTTTTT.